These T cell receptor beta chains were read from a single sample in a study of blood T cell repertoires in COVID-19. Using immunoSEQ multiplex PCR, the repertoire was profiled, and TCRdb retains in-frame clones only, with some absent. The sample yields 200,000 to 250,000 clones, around four fifths seen once. The sample comprised peripheral blood. These receptors were taken from a woman in her 70s with COVID-19, enrolled during active disease. CDR3s include the opening cysteine and the closing phenylalanine or tryptophan. A D gene is named only where the DNA matches it firmly. Size values are once, few and many counts, or a class for expanded clones, and some rows have none.

>TRBV11-3|TRBJ2-3|once|TRBD1
TGTGCCAGCAGCTCTCGACAGGGAGGCACAGATACGCAGTATTTT
CASSSRQGGTDTQYF
>TRBV6-1|TRBJ1-4|-|-
TGTGCCAGCAACGGGCGGGCTAATGAAAAACTGTTTTTT
CASNGRANEKLFF
>TRBV18|TRBJ1-5|-|TRBD1
TGTGCCAGCTCACAGGGGGCCAACAATCAGCCCCAGCATTTT
CASSQGANNQPQHF
>TRBV18|TRBJ1-1|-|-
TGTGCCAGCTCACAGGGGTTTGGAGCTTTCTTT
CASSQGFGAFF
>TRBV3-1/TRBV3-2|TRBJ2-5|-|-
TGTGCCAGCAGCCTAAACCAAGAGACCCAGTACTTC
CASSLNQETQYF
>TRBV2|TRBJ2-7|-|-
TGTGCCAGCAGTGAACTGTCCAGGGCATTGTACGAGCAGTACTTC
CASSELSRALYEQYF
>TRBV6-2/TRBV6-3|TRBJ1-2|-|-
TGTGCCAGCAGTTACCCCTCCCGACAGGCCAACTATGGCTACACCTTC
CASSYPSRQANYGYTF
>TRBV29-1|TRBJ1-6|many|-
TGCAGCGCCAGCAGGGGCGAGAATTCACCCCTCCACTTT
CSASRGENSPLHF
>TRBV6-6|TRBJ2-7|-|TRBD2
TGTGCCAGCAGTCGGGGACTAGCGGGGGAGCAGTACTTC
CASSRGLAGEQYF
>TRBV9|TRBJ2-3|-|-
TGTGCCAGCAGCGTAGGCCAGGCGGATACGCAGTATTTT
CASSVGQADTQYF
>TRBV13|TRBJ2-7|-|TRBD2
TGTGCCAGCAGCTCTAATCTAGCGGGAGGGCGCTACGAGCAGTACTTC
CASSSNLAGGRYEQYF
>TRBV18|TRBJ2-6|-|-
TGTGCCAGCTCACCCGTTCTTTTCTCTGGGGCCAACGTCCTGACTTTC
CASSPVLFSGANVLTF
>TRBV4-1|TRBJ1-1|-|TRBD1
TGCGCCAGCAGCCACCTGGGACAGGGGAACACTGAAGCTTTCTTT
CASSHLGQGNTEAFF
>TRBV10-2|TRBJ1-5|-|TRBD1
TGCGCCAGCAGTCCCCGGACAGGGGGCACTCAGCCCCAGCATTTT
CASSPRTGGTQPQHF
>TRBV7-3|TRBJ2-2|-|-
TGTGCCAGCAGCTTAAACAGAATCACCGGGGAGCTGTTTTTT
CASSLNRITGELFF
>TRBV6-5|TRBJ2-7|few|TRBD2
TGTGCCAGCAGTTACACGGGACTAGCGACCTATATCGAGCAGTACTTC
CASSYTGLATYIEQYF
>TRBV12-5|TRBJ2-3|-|TRBD2
TGTGCTAGTGGTTCCAGCTCTAGCGGGAGGGCCGATACGCAGTATTTT
CASGSSSSGRADTQYF
>TRBV5-5|TRBJ2-1|-|TRBD2
TGTGCCAGCAGCTTGGTTGCTAGCGGGAGCTCCTACAATGAGCAGTTCTTC
CASSLVASGSSYNEQFF
>TRBV9|TRBJ2-1|-|TRBD2
TGTGCCAGCACCCCAGCCGGGACTAGCGGGTACAATGAGCAGTTCTTC
CASTPAGTSGYNEQFF
>TRBV5-5|TRBJ2-2|-|-
TGTGCCAGCAGCCATAGGGCTAGCCCCGACACCGGGGAGCTGTTTTTT
CASSHRASPDTGELFF
>TRBV7-9|TRBJ1-2|once|TRBD1
TGTGCCGGGGGATCTCGGGACAGGGGAGGCTACACCTTC
CAGGSRDRGGYTF
>TRBV3-1/TRBV3-2|TRBJ2-1|-|-
TGTGCCAGCAGCCTCCGGACAGTCTCCTACAATGAGCAGTTCTTC
CASSLRTVSYNEQFF
>TRBV5-1|TRBJ2-1|-|TRBD2
TGCGCCAGCAGTGCTGTTCTAGCGGGAGGCCGGGATGAGCAGTTCTTC
CASSAVLAGGRDEQFF
>TRBV6-2/TRBV6-3|TRBJ1-2|-|TRBD1
TGTGCCAGCAGTCTGGACAGGCGCTACACCTTC
CASSLDRRYTF
>TRBV30|TRBJ1-3|-|-
TGTGCCTGGACAGGGCCAACCTCTGGAAACACCATATATTTT
CAWTGPTSGNTIYF
>TRBV11-2|TRBJ1-1|few|-
TGTGCCAGCAGCTTAGATCCGTACACTGAAGCTTTCTTT
CASSLDPYTEAFF
>TRBV29-1|TRBJ1-2|few|TRBD1
TGCAGCGTTGAGACAGGGGGCGGCTATGGCTACACCTTC
CSVETGGGYGYTF
>TRBV28|TRBJ2-7|-|TRBD2
TGTGCCAGCAGTTTGACTAGCGGGAGGGGTGGACCCTACGAGCAGTACTTC
CASSLTSGRGGPYEQYF
>TRBV5-1|TRBJ2-7|few|-
TGCGCCAGCAGCTTGGGGAGCGGATTCTCCAACGAGCAGTACTTC
CASSLGSGFSNEQYF
>TRBV6-5|TRBJ2-7|-|TRBD1
TGTGCCAGCAGTTACCGGGACAGGGGAGGGGGCGAGCAGTACTTC
CASSYRDRGGGEQYF
>TRBV28|TRBJ2-5|-|-
TGTGCCAGCAGTGGAGGGCTGGGTGAGACCCAGTACTTC
CASSGGLGETQYF
>TRBV9|TRBJ1-3|-|-
TGTGCCAGCAGCGTAGAGGGGTTCTCTGGAAACACCATATATTTT
CASSVEGFSGNTIYF
>TRBV30|TRBJ1-4|-|-
TGTGCCTGGAGTGCGACAGAACATGAAAAACTGTTTTTT
CAWSATEHEKLFF
>TRBV5-1|TRBJ1-3|-|-
TGCGCCAGCAGCTTGGAAGAGATCCAGGGGTGGGACACCATATATTTT
CASSLEEIQGWDTIYF
>TRBV5-4|TRBJ2-1|-|-
TGTGCCAGCAGCATAAATAATGAGCAGTTCTTC
CASSINNEQFF
>TRBV7-2|TRBJ1-2|-|-
TGTGCCAGCAGCCTGAATAGAGCACCCGGCTATGGCTACACCTTC
CASSLNRAPGYGYTF
>TRBV28|TRBJ2-1|-|TRBD1
TGTGCCAGCAGTCATCGGACAGGGGCCTACAATGAGCAGTTCTTC
CASSHRTGAYNEQFF
>TRBV6-4|TRBJ1-3|-|TRBD1
TGTGCCAGCAGTGGGGCAGGGGGCATGATATCTGGAAACACCATATATTTT
CASSGAGGMISGNTIYF
>TRBV7-2|TRBJ2-7|few|TRBD1
TGTGCCAGCAGTGTTCCTGGACAGGGAATCGGGTTCTACGAGCAGTACTTC
CASSVPGQGIGFYEQYF
>TRBV10-3|TRBJ2-5|-|TRBD2
TGTGCCATCAGTCCGTGGACTAGTGAGGAGACCCAGTACTTC
CAISPWTSEETQYF
>TRBV30|TRBJ2-2|-|TRBD2
TGTGCCGGTAGAGCGGGACGGAACACCGGGGAGCTGTTTTTT
CAGRAGRNTGELFF
>TRBV11-3|TRBJ2-2|-|TRBD2
TGTGCCAGCAGCCAAAGGAGGGGAGCGGGAGAGCTCACCGGGGAGCTGTTTTTT
CASSQRRGAGELTGELFF
>TRBV12-2|TRBJ2-1|-|-
TGTGCAAGTCGCTTTCCCCCTGGGGCTAGCGGGAGGGCTGACTCCTACAATGAGCAGTTCTTC
CASRFPPGASGRADSYNEQFF
>TRBV7-2|TRBJ2-3|-|-
TGTGCCAGCAGACCGGGGGACACAGATACGCAGTATTTT
CASRPGDTDTQYF